The 28 T cell receptor beta chains in this list originate from one sample, sequenced in a study of circulating tumor DNA in untreated peripheral T-cell lymphoma. The assay was immunoSEQ multiplex PCR, and TCRdb's table has in-frame clones only and misses some. The sample holds 5,000 to 7,000 clones, 50% to 75% seen once. The specimen sequenced was tumor tissue. These receptor sequences come from a human donor with peripheral T-cell lymphoma.

The rearrangement uses TRBV18 and TRBJ1-2; perhaps TRBD1 as D (5 bases). This CDR3 is built from 15 residues. CDR1 is KGHSH and CDR2 is LQKENI in the germline V gene. V lost 3 bases and J lost 4, with 15 bases in between. The CDR3 sequence is CASSPGRDRSYGYTF. The CDR3, as DNA: TGTGCCAGCTCACCTGGTCGAGACAGATCCTATGGCTACACCTTC.

The rearrangement joins TRBV30 to TRBJ1-4; TRBD1 matches at 8 bases. After removal of 2 bases from V and 5 bases from J, the junction contained 4 bases not matched to a gene. Per germline, CDR1 GTSNPN and CDR2 SVGIG (reference sequence). The CDR3 contains 14 residues. The CDR3 spells CAWSPGTGNEKLFF. CDR3 sequence (DNA): TGTGCCTGGAGTCCTGGGACAGGAAATGAAAAACTGTTTTTT.

The genes are TRBV10-2 and TRBJ1-2, with a possible D match to TRBD1 (5 bases). The length of the CDR3 is 18 residues. Deletions cut 6 bases from V and 6 bases from J, with 29 bases between. Germline assignment: CDR1 WSHSY and CDR2 SAAADI. The CDR3 DNA sequence: TGCGCCAGCAGGGAAGTGGGAGCTCCTTGGGACCCCCGGGATGGCTACACCTTC. Amino acid sequence: CASREVGAPWDPRDGYTF.

The chain couples TRBV18 to TRBJ2-1; D is uncertain. Trimming pared 6 bases from V and 6 bases from J, leaving 9 bases between. The germline CDR1 and CDR2 sequences are KGHSH and LQKENI. This CDR3 region has 12 residues. The CDR3 is CASSPMSNEQFF. The CDR3 DNA reads TGTGCCAGCTCCCCAATGAGCAATGAGCAGTTCTTC.

This sequence joins TRBV29-1 and TRBJ2-3; 12 positions match TRBD1. The CDR3 runs 16 residues. V trimming: 3 bases; J trimming: 4 bases; junction bases outside the gene matches: 8. The V gene's germline CDR1 is SQVTM and CDR2 ANQGSEA. CDR3 DNA: TGCAGCGTTGATCTCCGGGACAGGGGGCGACCAGATACGCAGTATTTT. Its protein is CSVDLRDRGRPDTQYF.

The chain combines TRBV6-8 with TRBJ2-5; D remains unclear. V was pared by 11 bases and J by 0 bases, with 10 bases between. Per germline, CDR1 MNHGY and CDR2 SAAAGT. CDR3 length equals 12 residues. The CDR3 spells CASSTDQETQYF. CDR3 DNA: TGTGCCTCCTCGACGGACCAAGAGACCCAGTACTTC.

By frequency in the sample, this clone is large (0.1 to 1%). V and J are TRBV11-3 and TRBJ1-4; 10 bases are a match to TRBD1. The CDR3 length is 14 residues. Germline V lookup: CDR1 SGHNT, CDR2 YENEEA. Losses at the gene ends were 5 bases for V and 7 bases for J; bases not matched to a gene: 4. This CDR3 is CASSPTGGFEKLFF. CDR3 nucleotide sequence: TGTGCCAGCAGCCCGACAGGGGGCTTTGAAAAACTGTTTTTT.

The chain employs TRBV30 and TRBJ2-3; 8 bases are shared with TRBD2. CDR3 length: 15 amino acids. CDR1 GTSNPN and CDR2 SVGIG come from the germline V gene (reference sequence). The V and J ends lost 0 bases and 1 base, in that order; junction bases with no gene match: 3. CDR3 loop: CAWSVELAGTDTQYF. The CDR3 coding sequence is TGTGCCTGGAGTGTGGAACTAGCGGGCACAGATACGCAGTATTTT.

The V gene is TRBV19, the J gene TRBJ1-2, with D unresolved. Per the germline V gene, CDR1 is LNHDA and CDR2 is SQIVND (reference sequence). The V and J ends lost 3 bases and 1 base respectively, with 12 bases between them. CDR3 size: 15 residues. The CDR3 nucleotides are TGTGCCAGTAGTATCGGGCCAAACTTTAACTATGGCTACACCTTC. Translated: CASSIGPNFNYGYTF.

This chain links TRBV18 with TRBJ1-1; maybe TRBD1 (5 bases). V shed 3 bases and J shed 5 bases, with 10 bases lying between them. Germline lookup yields CDR1 KGHSH and CDR2 LQKENI. The CDR3 length is 13 residues. The CDR3 sequence: CASSPGRVTEAFF. Here the CDR3 DNA reads TGTGCCAGCTCACCGGGCAGGGTGACTGAAGCTTTCTTT.

The J gene is TRBJ2-1, the V gene TRBV6-8; a possible D gene is TRBD1 (5 bases). Germline V gene data show CDR1 as MNHGY and CDR2 as SAAAGT. V was shortened by 6 bases and J by 0 bases, with 15 bases between the two germline ends. This CDR3 has 16 residues. CDR3 in amino acids: CASSPLGLSSYNEQFF. Written as DNA, the CDR3 is TGTGCCAGCAGCCCTTTGGGGCTTAGCTCCTACAATGAGCAGTTCTTC.

This sequence joins TRBV12-5 and TRBJ2-4, with a possible D match to TRBD1 (6 bases). The length of the CDR3 is 14 residues. Germline lookup yields CDR1 LGHNT and CDR2 FRNRAP. CDR3 amino acids: CASTLLGAENIQYF. CDR3 DNA sequence: TGTGCCAGCACCTTGCTGGGGGCTGAGAACATTCAGTACTTC.

The chain has TRBV19 and TRBJ1-5, with TRBD1 identical over 7 bases. Per germline, CDR1 LNHDA and CDR2 SQIVND (reference sequence). CDR3 size: 14 residues. V lost 5 bases, J lost 6 bases, and 7 bases stayed unmatched. CDR3 amino acids: CASSVTGRGQPQHF. The CDR3 region has the DNA TGTGCCAGTAGTGTGACAGGGCGAGGTCAGCCCCAGCATTTT.

CDR3 nucleotides: TGTGCCAGCTCACCATCCCCGGGTGGGGAGACCCAGTACTTC. Translation: CASSPSPGGETQYF. The chain employs TRBV18 and TRBJ2-5; D unresolved. The CDR3 is 14 amino acids. Germline assignment: CDR1 KGHSH and CDR2 LQKENI. V shed 2 bases and J shed 5 bases, with 12 bases lying between them.

The table lists this clone with a few counts. The genes are TRBV30 and TRBJ2-1; the D gene is possibly TRBD2 (6 bases). This CDR3 contains 15 residues. Germline V gene data show CDR1 as GTSNPN and CDR2 as SVGIG (reference sequence). The V and J ends lost 0 bases and 3 bases respectively, with 12 bases between them. CDR3 region: CAWSVRTGGYNEQFF. The CDR3 nucleotides read TGTGCCTGGAGTGTACGGACCGGGGGCTACAATGAGCAGTTCTTC.

V and J are TRBV30 and TRBJ2-6; TRBD2 matches at 7 bases. This CDR3 contains 17 residues. Germline assignment: CDR1 GTSNPN and CDR2 SVGIG (reference sequence). The trim removed 3 bases at V and 2 bases at J, leaving 10 bases unmatched. This CDR3 is CAWSHKSAGAGANVLTF. The CDR3, as DNA: TGTGCCTGGAGCCACAAATCCGCGGGGGCTGGGGCCAACGTCCTGACTTTC.

This clone was seen more than once but under ten times. Here the CDR3 DNA reads TGTGCCAGCACTCGGGGGTTCGGTACGCAGTATTTT. Translation gives CASTRGFGTQYF. The gene calls are TRBV28 and TRBJ2-3; a weak D match, TRBD2 (6 bases). V lost 7 bases to trimming and J lost 8 bases, with 13 bases between them. The CDR3 consists of 12 residues. Germline loops: CDR1 MDHEN, CDR2 SYDVKM. Full variable domain (outside the CDR3, taken from reference TRBV28 and TRBJ2-3): DVKVTQSSRYLVKRTGEKVFLECVQDMDHENMFWYRQDPGLGLRLIYFSYDVKMKEKGDIPEGYSVSREKKERFSLILESASTNQTSMYLCASTRGFGTQYFGPGTRLTVL.

The genes are TRBV19 and TRBJ2-7, with a weak D call TRBD2 (6 bases). CDR3 size: 14 residues. Per germline, CDR1 LNHDA and CDR2 SQIVND (reference sequence). V lost 6 bases, J lost 3 bases, and 15 bases lay in between. In DNA form, the CDR3 reads TGTGCCAGTAGCCGTTCAGGGACTTTCTACGAGCAGTACTTC. Amino acid sequence: CASSRSGTFYEQYF.

The V and J genes are TRBV23-1 and TRBJ2-2; a weak D match, TRBD2 (7 bases). TRBV23-1 belongs to the ORF category, with a function that is uncertain. Trimming took off 10 bases at V and 7 bases at J, with 31 bases between the two ends. The CDR3 sequence is 18 residues long. The CDR3 protein is CANSQASGEGGRSGELFF. CDR3 DNA: TGCGCCAACAGCCAAGCCTCCGGCGAGGGGGGGAGGAGCGGGGAGCTGTTTTTT.

This clone showed up just a few times. The chain carries TRBV14 and TRBJ2-1; the match to TRBD2 covers 9 bases. Germline CDR1 is SGHDN and CDR2 is FVKESK. V dropped 3 bases and J dropped 7; count of bases not matched to a gene: 13. The CDR3 is 17 residues long. CDR3 in amino acids: CASSHPSRLAGRNEQFF. The CDR3 region has the DNA TGTGCCAGCAGCCACCCAAGCCGGCTAGCGGGACGTAATGAGCAGTTCTTC. The whole variable domain, filled in from reference TRBV14 and TRBJ2-1, reads EAGVTQFPSHSVIEKGQTVTLRCDPISGHDNLYWYRRVMGKEIKFLLHFVKESKQDESGMPNNRFLAERTGGTYSTLKVQPAELEDSGVYFCASSHPSRLAGRNEQFFGPGTRLTVL.

The J gene is TRBJ2-7, the V gene TRBV11-3; TRBD1 matches 11 bases. The CDR3 length is 16 residues. The V gene end was trimmed by 5 bases and the J gene end by 5 bases; junction bases not matched to a gene: 11. The germline V gene encodes CDR1 SGHNT and CDR2 YENEEA. CDR3 in DNA: TGTGCCAGCAGCGGTGGACAGGGGGCGCCTGGGCACGAGCAGTACTTC. Translation: CASSGGQGAPGHEQYF.

The rearrangement uses TRBV1 and TRBJ2-7; the DNA was not compared with TRBD2, the D call given in the table. TRBV1 is assigned pseudogene status. The CDR3 contains 15 residues. CDR3 in amino acids: CASSQERTSYHEQYF. The CDR3 DNA follows: TGCGCCAGCAGCCAAGAGCGGACTAGTTACCACGAGCAGTACTTC.

V is TRBV19 and J is TRBJ2-6; 7 nucleotides line up with TRBD1. V trimming: 6 bases; J trimming: 4 bases; junction bases outside the gene matches: 9. The germline gives CDR1 LNHDA, CDR2 SQIVND (reference sequence). This CDR3 is 16 amino acids long. The CDR3 coding sequence is TGTGCCAGTAGACGAACTACAGGGGCAGGGGCCAACGTCCTGACTTTC. This encodes CASRRTTGAGANVLTF.

The gene calls are TRBV18 and TRBJ2-5; perhaps TRBD1 as D (6 bases). The CDR3 consists of 17 residues. V was shortened by 6 bases and J by 9 bases, with 29 bases between the two germline ends. Germline CDR1 is KGHSH and CDR2 is LQKENI. This CDR3 reads CASSPQMDSPLPTAQYF. The DNA for the CDR3 is TGTGCCAGCTCGCCCCAGATGGACAGTCCTTTACCGACGGCCCAGTACTTC. The variable domain in full, with the rest retrieved from reference TRBV18 and TRBJ2-5, is NAGVMQNPRHLVRRRGQEARLRCSPMKGHSHVYWYRQLPEEGLKFMVYLQKENIIDESGMPKERFSAEFPKEGPSILRIQQVVRGDSAAYFCASSPQMDSPLPTAQYFGPGTRLLVL.

In this sample, this clone turned up a few times. This sequence joins TRBV6-8 and TRBJ2-5, with a weak D call TRBD1 (5 bases). This CDR3 has 14 residues. In germline, CDR1 is MNHGY, CDR2 SAAAGT. Trimming left V 5 bases short and J 1 base short, with 11 bases between. CDR3 DNA sequence: TGTGCCAGCAGTAGTAGGGGTACCCAAGAGACCCAGTACTTC. It translates to CASSSRGTQETQYF.

The CDR3 nucleotides read TGTGCCAGTAGTAAGACCAGACAGGGGGCGCGAGGAGAGACCCAGTACTTC. Its protein is CASSKTRQGARGETQYF. V gene TRBV19 combines with J gene TRBJ2-5, with 10 positions matching TRBD1. This CDR3 spans 17 amino acids. Per the germline V gene, CDR1 is LNHDA and CDR2 is SQIVND (reference sequence). The trim removed 4 bases at V and 4 bases at J, leaving 12 bases unmatched.

The chain combines TRBV19 with TRBJ2-3; 8 bases align to TRBD2. The CDR3 runs 15 residues. Per germline, CDR1 LNHDA and CDR2 SQIVND (reference sequence). V gave up 4 bases and J gave up 6 bases; unmatched junction bases: 9. The DNA for the CDR3 is TGTGCCAGTAGTACCCAGGGACTAGTGTTTGATACGCAGTATTTT. Its protein product is CASSTQGLVFDTQYF.

The chain joins TRBV18 to TRBJ1-3, with 7 nucleotides matching TRBD1. The CDR3 has 15 amino acids. V lost 6 bases to trimming and J lost 0 bases; unmatched junction nucleotides: 5. Germline CDR1 is KGHSH and CDR2 is LQKENI. In DNA, the CDR3 is TGTGCCAGCTCTCTAGGGGGCGCCTCTGGAAACACCATATATTTT. The encoded protein is CASSLGGASGNTIYF.